This T cell receptor beta chain was documented in a study of CD8+ T cells in alopecia areata. Study summary: Treatment comprised oral tofacitinib, 5 to 10 mg twice daily, in treated patients.

Reverse transcribed after extraction, RNA yielded cDNA as the sequencing template. Generated by immunoSEQ multiplex PCR, the TCRdb table keeps only in-frame clones and is missing some. The sample carries roughly 140,000 clones, approximately 50% recorded once. CDR1 is SGHRS, CDR2 YFSETQ, per germline. CDR3 length: 14 amino acids. V was clipped by 2 bases and J by 5 bases, with 13 bases between them. It was from PBMCs that CD4+ and CD8+ T cells were sorted. The V and J genes are TRBV5-1 and TRBJ2-5; D is possibly TRBD2 (5 bases). Sequencing was performed on CD4+ T cells sorted from blood, taken at week 0. This TCR was recovered from a human donor with alopecia areata. CDR3 amino acids: CASSFGPSGETQYF. Here the CDR3 DNA reads TGCGCCAGCAGCTTCGGGCCCTCGGGGGAGACCCAGTACTTC.